These 18 T cell receptor beta chains were all obtained from the same sample, sequenced in a study of beta chain features in type 1 diabetes. Expressed TCRB transcripts were sequenced because the isolated RNA had all been reverse transcribed beforehand. The data were produced by immunoSEQ multiplex PCR, yet TCRdb's version contains in-frame clones alone and is incomplete. The sample includes over 300,000 clones, 7% to 9% seen only once; the top ten take approximately 0.47%. Sequencing used central memory CD4+ T cells from blood. The receptors were gathered from a woman aged 18-29 years in good health.

The V gene is TRBV11-2, the J gene TRBJ2-7; 7 positions agree with TRBD1. The CDR3 is made up of 17 amino acids. With V trimmed by 4 bases and J by 0 bases, 12 bases remained unmatched. Germline V gene data show CDR1 as SGHAT and CDR2 as FQNNGV. The CDR3 protein is CASSSQGGRYSSYEQYF. CDR3 bases: TGTGCCAGCAGCTCCCAAGGGGGCCGGTATAGCTCCTACGAGCAGTACTTC.

The J gene is TRBJ1-5, the V gene TRBV7-2, with a tentative D call TRBD1 (5 bases). V dropped 2 bases and J dropped 3 bases, with 14 bases sitting between them. CDR3 length: 16 residues. CDR1 is SGHTA and CDR2 is FQGNSA in the germline V gene. The CDR3 loop reads CASSLNGVGANQPQHF. The CDR3, as DNA: TGTGCCAGCAGCTTAAACGGGGTTGGGGCCAATCAGCCCCAGCATTTT.

This chain joins TRBV5-4 and TRBJ2-5, with D perhaps given as TRBD1 or TRBD2 (5 bases each). V lost 4 bases, J lost 4 bases, and 14 bases lay in between. Germline values: CDR1 SGHNT, CDR2 YYREEE (reference sequence). The CDR3 length is 14 residues. CDR3: CASSIAGTRETQYF. For the CDR3, the DNA is TGTGCCAGCAGCATCGCCGGGACCAGAGAGACCCAGTACTTC.

In regard to this clone: The same CDR3 can be traced to other DNA sequences in this sample. This chain uses TRBV28 with TRBJ1-5, with D maybe TRBD1 (6 bases). Trimming stripped 4 bases from V and 7 bases from J, with 14 bases between. In germline, CDR1 is MDHEN, CDR2 SYDVKM. The CDR3 totals 14 residues. In DNA form, the CDR3 reads TGTGCCAGCAGTTCAACAGGGTCCAACCAGCCCCAGCATTTT. Translating it yields CASSSTGSNQPQHF. The full variable domain, rest sourced from reference TRBV28 and TRBJ1-5, is DVKVTQSSRYLVKRTGEKVFLECVQDMDHENMFWYRQDPGLGLRLIYFSYDVKMKEKGDIPEGYSVSREKKERFSLILESASTNQTSMYLCASSSTGSNQPQHFGDGTRLSIL.

This chain connects TRBV4-2 to TRBJ2-1; D may correspond to TRBD1 or TRBD2 (6 bases each). Trimming pared 1 base from V and 9 bases from J, leaving 22 bases between. The CDR3 runs to 17 residues. The V gene's germline CDR1 is LGHNA and CDR2 YNFKEQ. The CDR3 sequence: CASSQAGAGKALGEQFF. CDR3 bases: TGTGCCAGCAGCCAAGCGGGGGCAGGGAAAGCGCTCGGTGAGCAGTTCTTC.

The rearrangement joins TRBV5-6 to TRBJ2-1; D not certain. Germline V gene data show CDR1 as SGHDT and CDR2 as YYEEEE. V was shortened by 1 base and J by 5 bases, with 4 bases between the two germline ends. The CDR3 spans 12 residues. This chain's CDR3 is CASSLLHNEQFF. As DNA, the CDR3 is TGTGCCAGCAGCTTGTTGCACAATGAGCAGTTCTTC.

J is TRBJ1-3 and V is TRBV5-6; D not certain. V lost 2 bases and J lost 0, with 6 bases in between. CDR3 length: 14 residues. The germline V gene encodes CDR1 SGHDT and CDR2 YYEEEE. Here the CDR3 DNA reads TGTGCCAGCAGCTTCATATCCTCTGGAAACACCATATATTTT. Its protein product is CASSFISSGNTIYF.

The chain links TRBV27 to TRBJ2-2; 9 positions match TRBD2. The CDR3 loop spans 20 amino acids. V lost 5 bases and J lost 4; bases outside the gene matches: 20. Germline V CDR1 and CDR2: MNHEY, SMNVEV (reference sequence). This CDR3 is CASSRFRREGPRVSTGELFF. Written as DNA, the CDR3 is TGTGCCAGCAGTAGGTTTCGGCGGGAGGGCCCTCGAGTAAGCACCGGGGAGCTGTTTTTT.

The genes are TRBV7-8 and TRBJ1-2; weak D call: TRBD1 (6 bases). CDR1 is SGHVS and CDR2 is FQNEAQ in the germline V gene. The CDR3 consists of 11 residues. Trimming took 1 base from V and 13 from J, leaving 10 bases between them. As DNA, the CDR3 is TGTGCCAGCAGCTTAGGCAGGGGACTCACCTTC. This sequence encodes CASSLGRGLTF.

Only a few counts were recorded for this clone. The genes are TRBV7-3 and TRBJ2-7; maybe TRBD2 (5 bases). Trimming took off 0 bases at V and 6 bases at J, with 9 bases between the two ends. The CDR3 runs 13 residues. Germline V gene lookup returns CDR1 SGHTA and CDR2 FQGTGA. DNA for the CDR3: TGTGCCAGCAGCTTAACAGGGAGTAGCGAGCAGTACTTC. It translates to CASSLTGSSEQYF.

Only a few counts were recorded for this clone. This chain joins TRBV5-8 and TRBJ2-5; 11 bases line up with TRBD1. The germline V gene encodes CDR1 SGHTS and CDR2 YDEGEE. The CDR3 is 16 residues long. V was pared by 4 bases and J by 4 bases, with 9 bases of the junction left unmatched. In nucleotides, the CDR3 is TGTGCCAGCAGCGATCAAAGGACAGGGGGCCCAGAGACCCAGTACTTC. Protein: CASSDQRTGGPETQYF.

This clone was counted a few times. This rearrangement joins TRBV28 to TRBJ2-1; D is unresolved. Per the germline V gene, CDR1 is MDHEN and CDR2 is SYDVKM. The CDR3 length is 15 residues. V was trimmed by 3 bases and J by 5 bases, leaving 14 bases between them. The CDR3 region has the DNA TGTGCCAGCAGTTTGAGGCTAACCGAAAACAATGAGCAGTTCTTC. Its translation: CASSLRLTENNEQFF.

This clone was observed a few times. The chain links TRBV5-4 to TRBJ1-2; the match to TRBD1 covers 8 bases. The CDR3 contains 14 residues. J was trimmed by 6 bases and V by 2 bases; bases with no gene match: 6. Germline CDR1 reads SGHNT; CDR2 reads YYREEE (reference sequence). CDR3 amino acids: CASSFSGQGHGYTF. The CDR3 DNA follows: TGTGCCAGCAGCTTCTCAGGACAGGGACATGGCTACACCTTC.

This clone was found a few times. This chain connects TRBV6-5 to TRBJ1-5, with D uncertain. CDR3 length: 16 amino acids. Trimming removed 2 bases from V and 1 base from J, with 12 bases in between. Germline CDR1 and CDR2: MNHEY and SVGAGI. In DNA, the CDR3 is TGTGCCAGCAGTTACAACGGGCAGGCGAGCAATCAGCCCCAGCATTTT. Residues: CASSYNGQASNQPQHF.

In its sample, this clone was seen a few times. The chain carries TRBV7-9 and TRBJ2-1; TRBD2 might be the D (6 bases). Trimming took 1 base from V and 1 from J, leaving 8 bases between them. The germline V gene has CDR1 SEHNR and CDR2 FQNEAQ (reference sequence). The CDR3 extends over 15 amino acids. The CDR3 sequence: CASSLDGTSYNEQFF. The CDR3 bases are TGTGCCAGCAGCTTAGACGGGACTTCCTACAATGAGCAGTTCTTC.

This clone was counted a few times. The CDR3 nucleotides read TGTGCCAGCAGTTATGAAGGGGGTTCGGATACGCAGTATTTT. Its protein is CASSYEGGSDTQYF. The chain has TRBV6-5 and TRBJ2-3; perhaps TRBD1 as D (6 bases). The CDR3 length is 14 residues. Trimming shortened V by 3 bases and J by 6 bases, and 13 bases separated the two germline ends. Germline V CDR1 and CDR2: MNHEY, SVGAGI.

The V and J genes are TRBV5-1 and TRBJ2-5; 8 positions match TRBD2. The length of the CDR3 is 17 residues. CDR1 SGHRS and CDR2 YFSETQ come from the germline V gene. With V trimmed by 1 base and J by 4 bases, 12 bases remained unmatched. The CDR3 DNA sequence: TGCGCCAGCAGCTTGTCCCCCGCGGGAGGAGTGCGAGAGACCCAGTACTTC. Translated, it gives CASSLSPAGGVRETQYF.

The J gene is TRBJ2-1, the V gene TRBV12-5; TRBD1 is a possible D gene (5 bases). Germline V gene lookup returns CDR1 LGHNT and CDR2 FRNRAP. The CDR3 spans 15 residues. The germline V and J ends were trimmed by 2 bases and 9 bases, with 17 bases remaining between them. This CDR3 reads CASGLPDSLMPEQFF. CDR3 DNA: TGTGCTAGTGGTTTGCCCGACAGCCTGATGCCTGAGCAGTTCTTC.